The present T cell receptor beta chain was sequenced within a study of blood T cell repertoires in COVID-19. At the level of the study: Acute and convalescent COVID-19 specimens originated in the United States, Italy and Spain. Nucleic acid was either cDNA or gDNA, and it came from T cells, B-cell-depleted T cells, or PBMCs.

V was clipped by 5 bases and J by 4 bases; unmatched bases: 4. Germline assignment: CDR1 SEHNR and CDR2 FQNEAQ (reference sequence). This CDR3 is built from 13 residues. Original data processing: Reference gene primer amplification in the assay estimated nucleated cell counts. The assay was immunoSEQ multiplex PCR, and TCRdb's table has in-frame clones only and misses some. That table furnishes V, J and clone size, whereas the DNA furnished D and trimming. The repertoire consists of 35,000 to 50,000 clones, with about 90% occurring once and the leading ten covering approximately 14%. The rearrangement joins TRBV7-9 to TRBJ2-7; 8 bases match TRBD2. Sequencing input: peripheral blood. The TCR sequence derives from a woman between 25 and 40 years old in a cohort sampled during active COVID-19. The CDR3 region has the DNA TGTGCCAGCAGCCAAACTAGCGGATACGAGCAGTACTTC. Its protein product is CASSQTSGYEQYF.